This paragraph reports one T cell receptor (beta chain). Its antigen is currently unknown. This sample stems from a study of long-term antiretroviral therapy in people with HIV. The length of the CDR3 is 16 residues. Germline CDR1 and CDR2: LNHDA and SQIVND (reference sequence). After removal of 3 bases from V and 3 bases from J, the junction contained 10 bases not matched to a gene. Every one of the donors gave at least one pre-ART PBMC sample and at least two post-ART PBMC samples. Survey-level immunoSEQ v3.0 assays were run. Sequencing targeted roughly 35,000-55,000 T-cell genomes per sample. Assay: immunoSEQ multiplex PCR; the TCRdb copy retains only in-frame clones and omits some. The table has about 25,000 clones, around four fifths seen once. Study results and caveats: Repertoires in HIV (unlike those of controls) had narrower CDR3 length ranges.

The genes are TRBV19 and TRBJ2-7; 8 bases are a match to TRBD2. The input for sequencing was unsorted PBMCs, taken 3 years after starting antiretroviral therapy. The sequence was collected from a man aged 18 to 29 with HIV. CDR3 bases: TGTGCCAGTAGTATTAGAGCGGGGGCCCTAAGCTACGAGCAGTACTTC. Translating gives CASSIRAGALSYEQYF.